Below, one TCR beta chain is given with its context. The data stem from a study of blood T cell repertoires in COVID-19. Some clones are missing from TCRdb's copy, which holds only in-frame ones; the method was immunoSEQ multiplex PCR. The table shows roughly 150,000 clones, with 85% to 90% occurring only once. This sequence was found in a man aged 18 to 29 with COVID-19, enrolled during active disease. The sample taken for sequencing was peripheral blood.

The CDR3 DNA sequence: TGTGCCAGCAGTAAACAGGGGACAGATACGCAGTATTTT. This codes for CASSKQGTDTQYF. V usage is TRBV28 and J usage is TRBJ2-3, with TRBD1 matching 7 bases. V lost 5 bases and J lost 3; bases outside the gene matches: 2. The CDR3 runs to 13 residues. Germline CDR1 reads MDHEN; CDR2 reads SYDVKM.